The subject of this entry is one TCR beta chain. The sample originates from a study of blood T cells in healthy people across ages. From germline, CDR1 is SGHVS and CDR2 FQNEAQ. The CDR3 extends over 15 amino acids. Between the trimmed V and J ends, which lost 2 bases and 11 bases, there was a span of 21 bases. Next came a second PCR, run for about 6 to 12 cycles, which used a sample-barcoded 5' primer along with a J-beta primer mix. One entry per CDR3 protein results from TCRdb running MiXCR on the 5' RACE reads. The table lists about 780,000 distinct CDR3 sequences, more than 35% of them singletons.

Specimen: blood. This TCR was recovered from an elderly man in good health. This chain connects TRBV7-8 to TRBJ2-5; D uncertain. DNA for the CDR3: TGTGCCAGCAGCTTAAAAAGGCTACCACACAATGAGCAGTACTTC. It yields the protein CASSLKRLPHNEQYF.